The clone carrying this T cell receptor beta chain was counted ten times or more. V shed 0 bases and J shed 4 bases, with 3 bases lying between them. The CDR3 contains 11 residues. Germline CDR1 reads SQVTM; CDR2 reads ANQGSEA. 5'RACE template switching generated TCR cDNA, adding a universal primer site and UMIs. MiXCR was run by TCRdb on the 5' RACE reads, yielding one entry per CDR3 protein. This sample has 50,000 to 60,000 distinct CDR3 sequences, with approximately 5.7% found just once. The sample comes from a study of T cells after yellow fever vaccination. The study, taken as a whole, reports: The booster saw the reappearance of most primary-vaccination clones (roughly 95% CD4, 80% to 90% CD8).

The chain is built from TRBV29-1 and TRBJ2-5; no definite D call. The sequencing here drew on PBMCs, either bulk or a sorted T-cell subset (CD4+, CD8+, memory, or dextramer-sorted; not recorded which), taken on the day of the yellow fever booster vaccination. The sequence derives from a man between 18 and 29 years old who received the YFV17D yellow fever vaccine. The CDR3 reads CSVEELETQYF. For the CDR3, the DNA is TGCAGCGTTGAAGAACTAGAGACCCAGTACTTC. Full variable domain (missing parts from reference TRBV29-1 and TRBJ2-5): SAVISQKPSRDICQRGTSLTIQCQVDSQVTMMFWYRQQPGQSLTLIATANQGSEATYESGFVIDKFPISRPNLTFSTLTVSNMSPEDSSIYLCSVEELETQYFGPGTRLLVL.